The 7 T cell receptor beta chains presented below share a single source sample, sequenced in a study of OX40 agonist ivuxolimab in advanced cancers. Generated by immunoSEQ multiplex PCR, the TCRdb table keeps only in-frame clones and is missing some. Here the sample spans about 17,000 clones, about 90% being singletons. The sequenced sample was CD4+ or CD8+ T cells sorted from blood, obtained in a trial of the OX40 agonist ivuxolimab. Every receptor here comes from an adult with an advanced solid tumor such as melanoma, head and neck, liver or kidney cancer.

CDR3 sequence: CASSVEDGTYTEAFF. As DNA, the CDR3 is TGTGCCAGCAGCGTAGAGGACGGGACTTACACTGAAGCTTTCTTT. The chain has TRBV9 and TRBJ1-1; D is possibly TRBD1 (5 bases). The V gene's germline CDR1 is SGDLS and CDR2 YYNGEE. This CDR3 contains 15 residues. V gave up 0 bases and J gave up 3 bases, with 12 bases separating them.

The CDR3 loop reads CASSLTPGATDYNEQFF. In nucleotides, the CDR3 is TGCGCCAGCAGCTTAACTCCCGGGGCAACCGATTACAATGAGCAGTTCTTC. The V call is TRBV5-1, the J call TRBJ2-1; D may be TRBD1 or TRBD2 (5 bases each). V dropped 2 bases and J dropped 4 bases, with 19 bases sitting between them. There are 17 residues in the CDR3. Looked up from germline, CDR1 is SGHRS and CDR2 is YFSETQ.

The gene calls are TRBV4-2 and TRBJ1-1, with unresolved D. The CDR3 has 17 residues. The germline V gene encodes CDR1 LGHNA and CDR2 YNFKEQ. V was clipped by 6 bases and J by 3 bases, with 23 bases between them. CDR3 nucleotides: TGTGCCAGCAGTGATACTACACGACACTCTGTCGACACTGAAGCTTTCTTT. It specifies CASSDTTRHSVDTEAFF.

The rearrangement joins TRBV9 to TRBJ1-6; the match to TRBD1 covers 7 bases. The CDR3 sequence is 15 residues long. From germline, CDR1 is SGDLS and CDR2 YYNGEE. Germline trimming cut 3 bases from V and 8 bases from J; bases unmatched to any gene: 8. In DNA, the CDR3 is TGTGCCAGCAGCGCCCGGGACAGACTTTATTCACCCCTCCACTTT. It translates to CASSARDRLYSPLHF. Complete variable domain (other parts from reference TRBV9 and TRBJ1-6): DSGVTQTPKHLITATGQRVTLRCSPRSGDLSVYWYQQSLDQGLQFLIQYYNGEERAKGNILERFSAQQFPDLHSELNLSSLELGDSALYFCASSARDRLYSPLHFGNGTRLTVT.

J is TRBJ1-1 and V is TRBV18; D is unresolved. Germline CDR1 KGHSH, CDR2 LQKENI. Trimming left V 0 bases short and J 0 bases short, with 5 bases between. The CDR3 sequence is 14 residues long. CDR3: CASSPPAMNTEAFF. CDR3 DNA sequence: TGTGCCAGCTCACCACCAGCGATGAACACTGAAGCTTTCTTT. The variable domain in full, completed from reference TRBV18 and TRBJ1-1, reads NAGVMQNPRHLVRRRGQEARLRCSPMKGHSHVYWYRQLPEEGLKFMVYLQKENIIDESGMPKERFSAEFPKEGPSILRIQQVVRGDSAAYFCASSPPAMNTEAFFGQGTRLTVV.

The count of this clone is one. J is TRBJ1-2 and V is TRBV4-2; D call uncertain. In germline, CDR1 is LGHNA, CDR2 YNFKEQ. The CDR3 loop spans 14 amino acids. V was pared by 1 base and J by 0 bases, with 6 bases between. The CDR3 is CASSQVPPNYGYTF. CDR3 bases: TGTGCCAGCAGCCAAGTCCCCCCTAACTATGGCTACACCTTC.

This chain joins TRBV4-1 and TRBJ2-6; no definite D call. This CDR3 spans 18 amino acids. The germline CDR1 and CDR2 sequences are MGHRA and YSYEKL. V was shortened by 0 bases and J by 0 bases, with 12 bases between the two germline ends. CDR3 protein: CASSQDSAWSSGANVLTF. The CDR3 DNA sequence: TGCGCCAGCAGCCAAGATTCCGCGTGGAGCTCTGGGGCCAACGTCCTGACTTTC.